This T cell receptor (beta chain) was sequenced in a study of blood T cell repertoires in COVID-19. Study details: Sources were T cells, B-cell-depleted T cells, or PBMCs; the material itself was cDNA or gDNA.

This clone was seen repeatedly, ten times or more. Authors' analysis steps: Estimation of nucleated cell counts relied on the amplification of reference gene primers. The data were produced by immunoSEQ multiplex PCR, yet TCRdb's version contains in-frame clones alone and is incomplete. D and trimming come from the DNA, and the V and J calls and clone size come from that table. The sample includes over 85,000 clones, 65% to 90% of them seen just once. Per germline, CDR1 GTSNPN and CDR2 SVGIG (reference sequence). The V and J ends lost 4 bases and 6 bases, in that order; junction bases with no gene match: 19. There are 17 residues in the CDR3.

Sequenced input: peripheral blood. The receptor was derived from a man aged 60 to 69 with acute or convalescent COVID-19. The chain carries TRBV30 and TRBJ2-7, with TRBD1 identical over 9 bases. The CDR3 region has the DNA TGTGCCTGGACAGCTGTGTGGTGGAGGGACAGGGTTTCCGAGCAGTACTTC. Encoded protein: CAWTAVWWRDRVSEQYF.